This entry concerns a single TCR beta chain. Its specificity is not known. This sample is part of a study of CD8+ T cells in alopecia areata. On the study more broadly: Patients took tofacitinib for 6 to 18 months, followed by 6 drug-free months.

Study-wide results and caveats: Clonality in lesional scalp, especially alopecia totalis/universalis, exceeded that of normal scalp.

Reverse transcribed after extraction, RNA yielded cDNA as the sequencing template. Measured with immunoSEQ multiplex PCR; TCRdb has only the in-frame clones, and not every one. The sample holds around 160,000 clones, roughly 50% seen once. The sequenced sample consisted of CD4+ T cells sorted from blood. The clonotype was recovered from a human donor with alopecia areata.

This CDR3 reads CASTTSSETGNDEQYF. The CDR3 DNA reads as TGTGCCAGCACCACCTCGAGCGAGACAGGGAATGACGAGCAGTACTTC. V usage is TRBV28 and J usage is TRBJ2-7; TRBD1 matches at 7 bases. Looked up from germline, CDR1 is MDHEN and CDR2 is SYDVKM. J was trimmed by 5 bases and V by 7 bases; bases with no gene match: 17. The CDR3 loop spans 16 amino acids. Complete variable domain (other parts from reference TRBV28 and TRBJ2-7): DVKVTQSSRYLVKRTGEKVFLECVQDMDHENMFWYRQDPGLGLRLIYFSYDVKMKEKGDIPEGYSVSREKKERFSLILESASTNQTSMYLCASTTSSETGNDEQYFGPGTRLTVT.